One and the same sample provided the 3 T cell receptor beta chains below, sequenced in a study of T and B cells in COVID-19 patients. BIOMED2 TRB-A/B primer pools were used in multiplex TRB PCR. Using its own MiXCR run on the multiplex PCR reads, TCRdb lists one record per CDR3 protein. The sample contains about 7,100 distinct CDR3 sequences, under 30% of which appear only once. From blood, roughly 250-550 ng of genomic DNA served as TRB template. The sample was blood. The receptors were sampled from a human donor with active COVID-19.

This clonotype was seen more than once but under ten times. The J gene is TRBJ1-2, the V gene TRBV20-1, with a tentative D call TRBD1 (5 bases). Trimming removed 5 bases from V and 0 bases from J, with 10 bases in between. CDR3 length: 13 amino acids. Germline V gene data show CDR1 as DFQATT and CDR2 as SNEGSKA (reference sequence). CDR3 coding DNA: TGCAGTGCTCGGGACGTGACTAACTATGGCTACACCTTC. It yields the protein CSARDVTNYGYTF.

In its sample, this clonotype is large (0.1 to 1%). The chain carries TRBV29-1 and TRBJ2-3, with 10 positions matching TRBD2. The germline gives CDR1 SQVTM, CDR2 ANQGSEA. With V trimmed by 0 bases and J by 6 bases, 3 bases remained unmatched. The CDR3 contains 14 residues. The CDR3 DNA sequence: TGCAGCGTTGAAGAGCCTAGCGGGAGTGATACGCAGTATTTT. This gives the protein CSVEEPSGSDTQYF.

V usage is TRBV6-2 or TRBV6-3 and J usage is TRBJ1-1; D is undetermined. V was pared by 6 bases and J by 3 bases, with 5 bases between. The CDR3 has 11 residues. Germline CDR1 MNHEY, CDR2 SVGEGT. CDR3 DNA sequence: TGTGCCAGCAGGGGCTACACTGAAGCTTTCTTT. Its protein is CASRGYTEAFF.